The clone carrying this T cell receptor beta chain is a singleton in its sample. The V gene end was trimmed by 4 bases and the J gene end by 2 bases; junction bases not matched to a gene: 4. Germline V lookup: CDR1 SGDLS, CDR2 YYNGEE. The CDR3 consists of 14 residues. This specimen belongs to a study of radiotherapy plus CTLA-4 blockade in lung cancer. Assay: immunoSEQ multiplex PCR; the TCRdb copy retains only in-frame clones and omits some. The sample consists of fewer than 100,000 clones, around 79% of them appearing once. Sequenced material: peripheral blood, taken from a patient treated with radiotherapy plus ipilimumab. The rearrangement links TRBV9 to TRBJ2-3; 7 bases are a match to TRBD1. The receptor was isolated from a human donor with non-small cell lung cancer whose response to radiotherapy plus ipilimumab could not be evaluated. Some clones in this sample may be carry-over from other donors' samples. The DNA for the CDR3 is TGTGCCAGCAGCACCGGACAGGACACAGATACGCAGTATTTT. Protein: CASSTGQDTDTQYF.